The clone carrying this T cell receptor (beta chain) was detected only a few times. The sample is drawn from a study of CD8+CD57+ T cells in acquired aplastic anemia. Turning to the study itself: Healthy donors averaged about 11 million reads for CD4+ cells.

The template used for profiling TCR beta VDJ and CDR3 was genomic DNA. TCRdb re-called the reads with MiXCR, one entry per CDR3 protein. The table has fewer than 200,000 distinct CDR3 sequences, around 40% seen once. The sequencing sample was made of sorted CD4+, CD8+, or CD8+CD57+ T cells (not recorded which) from PBMCs. The receptor comes from a human donor in good health.

The CDR3 bases are TGTGCCAGCAGTTCTCGACCACGATCCTACGAGCAGTACTTC. The encoded protein is CASSSRPRSYEQYF. The chain has TRBV28 and TRBJ2-7; D gene uncertain. Trimming left V 4 bases short and J 1 base short, with 11 bases between. The CDR3 consists of 14 residues. Germline CDR1 is MDHEN and CDR2 is SYDVKM.